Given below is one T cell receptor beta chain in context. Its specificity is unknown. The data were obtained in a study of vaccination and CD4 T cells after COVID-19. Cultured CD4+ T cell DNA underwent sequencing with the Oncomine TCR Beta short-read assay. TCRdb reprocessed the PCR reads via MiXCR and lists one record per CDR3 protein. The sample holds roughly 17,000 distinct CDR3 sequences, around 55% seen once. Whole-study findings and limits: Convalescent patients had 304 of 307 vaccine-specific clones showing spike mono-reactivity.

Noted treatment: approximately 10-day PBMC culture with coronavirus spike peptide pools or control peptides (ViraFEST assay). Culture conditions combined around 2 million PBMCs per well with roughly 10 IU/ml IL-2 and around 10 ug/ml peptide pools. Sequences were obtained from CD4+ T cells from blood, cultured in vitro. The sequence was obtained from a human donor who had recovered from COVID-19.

DNA for the CDR3: TGCGCCAGCAAAGGGGGCAGGGTGATGAACACTGAAGCTTTCTTT. It encodes CASKGGRVMNTEAFF. The chain is built from TRBV5-1 and TRBJ1-1; 7 bases match TRBD1. Germline trimming cut 6 bases from V and 0 bases from J; bases unmatched to any gene: 8. This CDR3 is built from 15 residues. Germline V gene sequence: CDR1 SGHRS, CDR2 YFSETQ.